The clone carrying this T cell receptor (beta chain) was seen only once. Sequencing used immunoSEQ multiplex PCR; TCRdb keeps in-frame clones, though not all of them. The sample contains 25,000 to 35,000 clones, roughly 86% of which appear only once. The sample belongs to a study of blood T cell repertoires in COVID-19. This clonotype originated in a man aged 60 to 75 with COVID-19, enrolled during active disease. Sequencing was performed on peripheral blood.

The CDR3 DNA reads TGCGCCAGCAGCTTGACAGTAAGCTCCTACGAGCAGTACTTC. Protein product: CASSLTVSSYEQYF. V is TRBV5-1 and J is TRBJ2-7; D gene unclear. There are 14 residues in the CDR3. Looked up from germline, CDR1 is SGHRS and CDR2 is YFSETQ. V was clipped by 1 base and J by 0 bases, with 8 bases between them. The full variable domain, with the rest looked up from reference TRBV5-1 and TRBJ2-7, is KAGVTQTPRYLIKTRGQQVTLSCSPISGHRSVSWYQQTPGQGLQFLFEYFSETQRNKGNFPGRFSGRQFSNSRSEMNVSTLELGDSALYLCASSLTVSSYEQYFGPGTRLTVT.